Each of the 9 T cell receptor beta chains below was sequenced from the same sample in a study of human T cells and chemical hapten exposure. This sample's time point: patch test 1, 2 weeks after DPC sensitization. The treatment is: therapeutic diphenylcyclopropenone sensitization with weekly scalp DPC. TCRdb fed the RACE reads into MiXCR, producing one record per CDR3 protein. The data contain approximately 110,000 distinct CDR3 sequences, approximately 11% of them singletons. The sample was whole blood, taken in connection with sensitization to the hapten diphenylcyclopropenone (DPC). The receptor set was obtained from a middle-aged woman with alopecia areata. Some clones in this sample may be carry-over from other donors' samples.

This clonotype was seen at least ten times. This chain uses TRBV14 with TRBJ2-7; D unresolved. Germline V gives CDR1 SGHDN, CDR2 FVKESK. The germline V and J ends were trimmed by 0 bases and 4 bases, with 10 bases remaining between them. This CDR3 spans 14 amino acids. The CDR3 loop is CASSQDSAKYEQYF. The CDR3, as DNA: TGTGCCAGCAGCCAAGATTCGGCTAAATACGAGCAGTACTTC.

The CDR3 DNA is TGTGCCAGCAGTCCGACTAGTCACGAGCAGTACTTC. It codes for CASSPTSHEQYF. The V call is TRBV6-5, the J call TRBJ2-7; TRBD2 is a possible D gene (6 bases). V was clipped by 5 bases and J by 5 bases, with 10 bases between them. The germline gives CDR1 MNHEY, CDR2 SVGAGI. This CDR3 has 12 amino acids.

This clonotype was seen a few times. Germline is not matched at one junction end, which may reflect a read error. V usage is TRBV20-1 and J usage is TRBJ2-1; 10 nucleotides align to TRBD2. The CDR3 consists of 19 residues. The germline V gene encodes CDR1 DFQATT and CDR2 SNEGSKA (reference sequence). As DNA, the CDR3 is TGCAGTGCTAGAATTCCGACTAGCGGGCCGTTCTCACTCTACAATGAGCAGTCCTTC. Translating it yields CSARIPTSGPFSLYNEQSF.

The V and J genes are TRBV29-1 and TRBJ1-1, with 12 bases aligning to TRBD1. Trimming cost V 6 bases and J 6 bases; bases outside gene matches: 11. The CDR3 spans 15 residues. Germline loops: CDR1 SQVTM, CDR2 ANQGSEA. The CDR3 sequence is CSVAGTGGARSEAFF. DNA of the CDR3: TGCAGCGTAGCCGGGACAGGGGGCGCGAGGTCTGAAGCTTTCTTT.

This chain joins TRBV28 and TRBJ2-7; possible D gene TRBD2, 6 bases. Between the trimmed V and J ends, which lost 4 bases and 0 bases, there was a span of 13 bases. Germline V gene sequence: CDR1 MDHEN, CDR2 SYDVKM. The CDR3 is 15 amino acids. The DNA for the CDR3 is TGTGCCAGCAGTTCCGGGGGTTGGAGCTCCTACGAGCAGTACTTC. Translating gives CASSSGGWSSYEQYF.

The chain combines TRBV4-3 with TRBJ1-5; D unclear. Germline V gene data show CDR1 as LGHNA and CDR2 as YSLEER. With 0 bases removed from V and 2 bases from J, the gap between germline ends came to 11 bases. The CDR3 extends over 16 amino acids. CDR3 sequence: CASSQDLGNGNQPQHF. The CDR3 DNA sequence: TGCGCCAGCAGCCAAGATTTGGGCAACGGCAATCAGCCCCAGCATTTT.

This clonotype was counted between two and nine times. The chain carries TRBV29-1 and TRBJ2-3, with D perhaps assigned TRBD1 or TRBD2 (5 bases each). CDR1 is SQVTM, CDR2 ANQGSEA, per germline. The CDR3 covers 11 residues. V was clipped by 6 bases and J by 2 bases, with 6 bases between them. This CDR3 reads CSVGTTDTQYF. CDR3 coding DNA: TGCAGCGTCGGGACCACAGATACGCAGTATTTT.

CDR3 sequence: CSVEERGQHDEQFF. CDR3 in DNA: TGCAGCGTTGAAGAGCGGGGGCAACATGATGAGCAGTTCTTC. The chain is built from TRBV29-1 and TRBJ2-1; maybe TRBD2 (7 bases). The CDR3 is made up of 14 amino acids. Per the germline V gene, CDR1 is SQVTM and CDR2 is ANQGSEA. V was pared by 0 bases and J by 8 bases, with 14 bases between.

This clonotype was recorded once. This chain joins TRBV7-8 and TRBJ1-2; D unclear. Germline V lookup: CDR1 SGHVS, CDR2 FQNEAQ. Trimming took off 0 bases at V and 0 bases at J, with 5 bases between the two ends. The CDR3 extends over 14 amino acids. CDR3 coding DNA: TGTGCCAGCAGCTTAGCGAGGGCTAACTATGGCTACACCTTC. Amino acid sequence: CASSLARANYGYTF.